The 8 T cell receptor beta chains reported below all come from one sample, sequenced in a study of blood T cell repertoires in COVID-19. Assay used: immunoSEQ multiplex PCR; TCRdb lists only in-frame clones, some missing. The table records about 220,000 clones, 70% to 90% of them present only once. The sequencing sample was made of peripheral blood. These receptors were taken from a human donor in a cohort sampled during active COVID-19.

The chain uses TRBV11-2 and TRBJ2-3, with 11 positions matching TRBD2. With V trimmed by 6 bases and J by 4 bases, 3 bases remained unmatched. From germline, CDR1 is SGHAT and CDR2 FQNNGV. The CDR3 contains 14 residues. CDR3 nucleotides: TGTGCCAGCAGGGGGACTAGCGGTTCAGATACGCAGTATTTT. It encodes CASRGTSGSDTQYF.

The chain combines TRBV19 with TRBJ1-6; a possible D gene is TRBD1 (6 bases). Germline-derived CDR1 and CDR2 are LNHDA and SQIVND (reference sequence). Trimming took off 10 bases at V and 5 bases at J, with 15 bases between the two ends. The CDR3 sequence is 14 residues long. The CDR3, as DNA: TGTGCCACCTCGGGGACAACCAATAATTCACCCCTCCACTTT. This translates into CATSGTTNNSPLHF.

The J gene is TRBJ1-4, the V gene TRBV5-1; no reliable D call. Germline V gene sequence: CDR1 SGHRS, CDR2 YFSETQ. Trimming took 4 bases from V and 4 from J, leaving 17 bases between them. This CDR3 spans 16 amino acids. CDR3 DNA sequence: TGCGCCAGCAGCCCAGTATATTCGGGTGGTAATGAAAAACTGTTTTTT. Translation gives CASSPVYSGGNEKLFF.

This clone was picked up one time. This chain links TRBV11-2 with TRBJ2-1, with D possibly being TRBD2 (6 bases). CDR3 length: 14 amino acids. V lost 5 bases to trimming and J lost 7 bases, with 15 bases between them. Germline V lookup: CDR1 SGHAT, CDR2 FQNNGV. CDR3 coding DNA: TGTGCCAGCAGCCCGACTAGTCTGTTTAATGAGCAGTTCTTC. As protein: CASSPTSLFNEQFF.

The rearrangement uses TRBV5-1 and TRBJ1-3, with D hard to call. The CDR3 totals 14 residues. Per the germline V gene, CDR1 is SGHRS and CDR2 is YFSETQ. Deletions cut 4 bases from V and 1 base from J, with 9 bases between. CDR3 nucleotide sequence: TGCGCCAGCAGCCCGGTAGTTTCTGGAAACACCATATATTTT. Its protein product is CASSPVVSGNTIYF.

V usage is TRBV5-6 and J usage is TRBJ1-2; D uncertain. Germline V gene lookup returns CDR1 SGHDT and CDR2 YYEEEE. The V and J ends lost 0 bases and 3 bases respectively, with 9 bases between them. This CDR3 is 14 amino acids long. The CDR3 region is CASSLVAVHYGYTF. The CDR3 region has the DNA TGTGCCAGCAGCTTGGTCGCAGTTCACTATGGCTACACCTTC.

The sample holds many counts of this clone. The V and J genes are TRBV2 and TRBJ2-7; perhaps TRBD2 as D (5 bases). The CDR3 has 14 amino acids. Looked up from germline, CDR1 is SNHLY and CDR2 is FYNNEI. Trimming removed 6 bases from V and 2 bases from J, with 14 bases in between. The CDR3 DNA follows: TGTGCCAGCAGACTAACGGGGTTTGCCTACGAGCAGTACTTC. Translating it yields CASRLTGFAYEQYF. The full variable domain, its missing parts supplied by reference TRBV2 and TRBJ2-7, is EPEVTQTPSHQVTQMGQEVILRCVPISNHLYFYWYRQILGQKVEFLVSFYNNEISEKSEIFDDQFSVERPDGSNFTLKIRSTKLEDSAMYFCASRLTGFAYEQYFGPGTRLTVT.

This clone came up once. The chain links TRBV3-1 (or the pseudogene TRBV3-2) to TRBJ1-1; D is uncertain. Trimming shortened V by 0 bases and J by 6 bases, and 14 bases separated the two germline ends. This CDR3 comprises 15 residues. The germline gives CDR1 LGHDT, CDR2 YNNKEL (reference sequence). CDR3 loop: CASSQDIVPQSEAFF. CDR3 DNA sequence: TGTGCCAGCAGCCAAGATATCGTCCCGCAGTCTGAAGCTTTCTTT.